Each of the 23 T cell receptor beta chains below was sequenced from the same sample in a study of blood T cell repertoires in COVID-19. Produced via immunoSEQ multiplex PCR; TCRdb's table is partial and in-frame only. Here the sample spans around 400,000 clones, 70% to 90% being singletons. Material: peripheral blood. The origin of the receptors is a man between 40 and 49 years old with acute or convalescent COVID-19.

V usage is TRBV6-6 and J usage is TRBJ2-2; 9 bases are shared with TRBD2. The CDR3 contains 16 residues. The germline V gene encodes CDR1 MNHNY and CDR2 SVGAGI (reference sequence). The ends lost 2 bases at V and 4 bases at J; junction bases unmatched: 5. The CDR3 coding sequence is TGTGCCAGCAGTTACCCAGCGGGAGGATCCACCGGGGAGCTGTTTTTT. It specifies CASSYPAGGSTGELFF.

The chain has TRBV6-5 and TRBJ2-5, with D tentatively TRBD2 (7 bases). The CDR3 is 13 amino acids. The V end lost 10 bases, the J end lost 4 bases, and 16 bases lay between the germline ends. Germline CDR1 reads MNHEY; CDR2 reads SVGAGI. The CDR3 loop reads CATRGGGRETQYF. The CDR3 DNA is TGTGCCACCCGAGGGGGGGGCCGAGAGACCCAGTACTTC.

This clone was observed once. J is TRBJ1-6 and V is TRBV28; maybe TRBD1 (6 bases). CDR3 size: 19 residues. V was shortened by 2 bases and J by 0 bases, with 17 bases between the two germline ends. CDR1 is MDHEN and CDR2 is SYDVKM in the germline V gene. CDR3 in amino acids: CASSLIQGPILSYNSPLHF. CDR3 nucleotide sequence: TGTGCCAGCAGTTTAATTCAGGGGCCGATCCTCTCCTATAATTCACCCCTCCACTTT.

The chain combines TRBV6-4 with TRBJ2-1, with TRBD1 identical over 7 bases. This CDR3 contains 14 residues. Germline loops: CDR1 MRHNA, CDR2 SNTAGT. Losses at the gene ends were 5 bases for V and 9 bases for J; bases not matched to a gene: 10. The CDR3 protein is CASSPSGQLSEQFF. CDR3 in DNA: TGTGCCAGCAGTCCCTCGGGACAGTTGAGTGAGCAGTTCTTC.

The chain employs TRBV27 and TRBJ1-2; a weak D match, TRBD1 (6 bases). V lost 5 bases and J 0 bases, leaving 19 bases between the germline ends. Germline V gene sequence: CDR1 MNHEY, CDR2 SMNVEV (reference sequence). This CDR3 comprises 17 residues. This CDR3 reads CASSRLAGTQTNYGYTF. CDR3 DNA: TGTGCCAGCAGTAGGCTAGCCGGGACACAGACTAACTATGGCTACACCTTC.

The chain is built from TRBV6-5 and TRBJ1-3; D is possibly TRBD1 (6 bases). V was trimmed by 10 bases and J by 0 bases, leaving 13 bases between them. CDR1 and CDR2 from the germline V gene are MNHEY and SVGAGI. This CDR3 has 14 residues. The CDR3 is CATYGQSSGNTIYF. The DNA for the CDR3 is TGTGCCACCTATGGACAGAGCTCTGGAAACACCATATATTTT.

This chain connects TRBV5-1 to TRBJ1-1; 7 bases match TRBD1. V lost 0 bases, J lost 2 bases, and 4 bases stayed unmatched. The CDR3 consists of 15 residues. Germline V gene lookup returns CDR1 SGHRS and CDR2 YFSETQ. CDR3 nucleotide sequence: TGCGCCAGCAGCTTGGCGGGACAGATAAACACTGAAGCTTTCTTT. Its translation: CASSLAGQINTEAFF.

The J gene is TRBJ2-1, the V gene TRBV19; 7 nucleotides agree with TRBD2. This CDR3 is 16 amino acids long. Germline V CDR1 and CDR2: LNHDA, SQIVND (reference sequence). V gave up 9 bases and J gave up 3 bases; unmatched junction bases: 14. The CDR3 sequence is CASQSVGGSVYNEQFF. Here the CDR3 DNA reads TGTGCCAGCCAAAGCGTCGGCGGGAGCGTCTACAATGAGCAGTTCTTC.

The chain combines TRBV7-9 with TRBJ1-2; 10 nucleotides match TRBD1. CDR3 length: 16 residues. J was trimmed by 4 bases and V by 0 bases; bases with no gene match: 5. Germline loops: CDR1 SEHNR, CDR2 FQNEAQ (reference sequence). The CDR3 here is CASSLARGQGSYGYTF. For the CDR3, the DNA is TGTGCCAGCAGCTTAGCGAGGGGACAGGGGAGCTATGGCTACACCTTC.

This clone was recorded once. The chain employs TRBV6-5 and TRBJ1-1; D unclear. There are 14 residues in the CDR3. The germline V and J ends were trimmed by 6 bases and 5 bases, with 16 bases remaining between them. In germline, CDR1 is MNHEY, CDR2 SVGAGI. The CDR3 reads CASSPHRGGTEAFF. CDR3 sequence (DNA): TGTGCCAGCAGCCCCCATCGAGGAGGGACTGAAGCTTTCTTT.

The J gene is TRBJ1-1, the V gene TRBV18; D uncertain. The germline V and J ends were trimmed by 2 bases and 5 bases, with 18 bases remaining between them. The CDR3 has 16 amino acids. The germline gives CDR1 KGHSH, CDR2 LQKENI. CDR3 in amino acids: CASSPELDNPGTEAFF. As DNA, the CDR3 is TGTGCCAGCTCACCAGAGCTCGACAACCCTGGGACTGAAGCTTTCTTT.

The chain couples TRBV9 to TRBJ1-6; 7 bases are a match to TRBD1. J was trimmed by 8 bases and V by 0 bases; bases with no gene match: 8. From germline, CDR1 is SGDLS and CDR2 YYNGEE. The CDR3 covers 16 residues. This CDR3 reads CASSVARRGVDSPLHF. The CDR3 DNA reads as TGTGCCAGCAGCGTAGCCCGCAGGGGGGTCGATTCACCCCTCCACTTT.

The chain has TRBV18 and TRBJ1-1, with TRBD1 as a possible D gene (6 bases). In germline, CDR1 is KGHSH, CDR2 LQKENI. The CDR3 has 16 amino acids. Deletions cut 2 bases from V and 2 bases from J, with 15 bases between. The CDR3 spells CASSPGPGHKNTEAFF. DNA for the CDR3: TGTGCCAGCTCACCAGGTCCGGGACACAAAAACACTGAAGCTTTCTTT. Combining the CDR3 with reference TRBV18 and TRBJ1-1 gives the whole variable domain NAGVMQNPRHLVRRRGQEARLRCSPMKGHSHVYWYRQLPEEGLKFMVYLQKENIIDESGMPKERFSAEFPKEGPSILRIQQVVRGDSAAYFCASSPGPGHKNTEAFFGQGTRLTVV.

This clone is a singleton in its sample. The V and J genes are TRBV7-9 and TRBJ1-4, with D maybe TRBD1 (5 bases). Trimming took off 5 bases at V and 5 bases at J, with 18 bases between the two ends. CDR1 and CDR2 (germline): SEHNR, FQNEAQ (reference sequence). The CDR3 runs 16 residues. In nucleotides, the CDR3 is TGTGCCAGCAGCCACAAAAGAACGGGGGAGAATGAAAAACTGTTTTTT. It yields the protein CASSHKRTGENEKLFF.

The chain's CDR3 is CASSVQEETQYF. CDR3 nucleotides: TGTGCCAGCAGTGTCCAAGAGGAGACCCAGTACTTC. The chain has TRBV2 and TRBJ2-5; D is undetermined. The length of the CDR3 is 12 residues. The V and J ends lost 4 bases and 5 bases respectively, with 8 bases between them. Germline loops: CDR1 SNHLY, CDR2 FYNNEI.

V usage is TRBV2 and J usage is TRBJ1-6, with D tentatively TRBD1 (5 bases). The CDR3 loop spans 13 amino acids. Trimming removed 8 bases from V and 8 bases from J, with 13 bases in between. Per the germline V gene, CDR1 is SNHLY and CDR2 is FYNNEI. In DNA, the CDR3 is TGTGCCAGCTACTCCACGGGGGATTCACCCCTCCACTTT. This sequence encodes CASYSTGDSPLHF.

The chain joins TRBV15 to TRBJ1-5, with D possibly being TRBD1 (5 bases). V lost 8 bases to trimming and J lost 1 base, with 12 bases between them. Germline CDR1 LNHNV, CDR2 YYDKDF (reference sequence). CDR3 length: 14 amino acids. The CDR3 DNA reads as TGTGCCACCGACAGAACAGACAGCAATCAGCCCCAGCATTTT. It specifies CATDRTDSNQPQHF.

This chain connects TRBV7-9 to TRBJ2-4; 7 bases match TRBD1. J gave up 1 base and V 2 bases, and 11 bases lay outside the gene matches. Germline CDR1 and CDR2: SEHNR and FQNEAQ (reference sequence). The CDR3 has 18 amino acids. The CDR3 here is CASSLSKTGQGAKNIQYF. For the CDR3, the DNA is TGTGCCAGCAGCTTATCTAAGACAGGGCAAGGGGCCAAAAACATTCAGTACTTC. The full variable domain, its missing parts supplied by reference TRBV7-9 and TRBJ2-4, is DTGVSQNPRHKITKRGQNVTFRCDPISEHNRLYWYRQTLGQGPEFLTYFQNEAQLEKSRLLSDRFSAERPKGSFSTLEIQRTEQGDSAMYLCASSLSKTGQGAKNIQYFGAGTRLSVL.

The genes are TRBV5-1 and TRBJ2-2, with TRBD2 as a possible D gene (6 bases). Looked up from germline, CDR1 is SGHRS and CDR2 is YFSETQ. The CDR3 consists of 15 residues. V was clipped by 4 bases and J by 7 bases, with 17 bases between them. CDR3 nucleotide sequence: TGCGCCAGCAGCCCCACGACCGGGGGTGGCGGGGAGCTGTTTTTT. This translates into CASSPTTGGGGELFF. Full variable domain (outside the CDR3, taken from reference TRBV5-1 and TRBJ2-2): KAGVTQTPRYLIKTRGQQVTLSCSPISGHRSVSWYQQTPGQGLQFLFEYFSETQRNKGNFPGRFSGRQFSNSRSEMNVSTLELGDSALYLCASSPTTGGGGELFFGEGSRLTVL.

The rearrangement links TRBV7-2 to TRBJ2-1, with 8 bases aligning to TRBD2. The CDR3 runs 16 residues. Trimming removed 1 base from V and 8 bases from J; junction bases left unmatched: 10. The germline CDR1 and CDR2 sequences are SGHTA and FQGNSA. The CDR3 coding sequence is TGTGCCAGCAGCTTAGTTCGGGGGGGGATACGGGATGAGCAGTTCTTC. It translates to CASSLVRGGIRDEQFF.

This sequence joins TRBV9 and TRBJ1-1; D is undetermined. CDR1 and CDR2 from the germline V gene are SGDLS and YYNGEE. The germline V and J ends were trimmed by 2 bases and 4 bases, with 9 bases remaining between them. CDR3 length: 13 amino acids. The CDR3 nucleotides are TGTGCCAGCAGCGTCCAGGTTGGCACTGAAGCTTTCTTT. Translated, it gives CASSVQVGTEAFF.

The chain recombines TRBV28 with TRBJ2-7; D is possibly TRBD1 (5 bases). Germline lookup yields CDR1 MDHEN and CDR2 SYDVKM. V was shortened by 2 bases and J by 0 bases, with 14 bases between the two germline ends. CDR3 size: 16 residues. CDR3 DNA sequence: TGTGCCAGCAGTTTACGGCAGGGATGGAGCTCCTACGAGCAGTACTTC. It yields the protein CASSLRQGWSSYEQYF.

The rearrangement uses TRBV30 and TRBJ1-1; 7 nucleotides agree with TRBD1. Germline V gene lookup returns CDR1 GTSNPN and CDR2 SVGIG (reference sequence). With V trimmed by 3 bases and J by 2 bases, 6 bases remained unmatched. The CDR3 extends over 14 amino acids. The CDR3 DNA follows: TGTGCCTGGAGGGGTCACAGGGGAAACACTGAAGCTTTCTTT. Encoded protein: CAWRGHRGNTEAFF.